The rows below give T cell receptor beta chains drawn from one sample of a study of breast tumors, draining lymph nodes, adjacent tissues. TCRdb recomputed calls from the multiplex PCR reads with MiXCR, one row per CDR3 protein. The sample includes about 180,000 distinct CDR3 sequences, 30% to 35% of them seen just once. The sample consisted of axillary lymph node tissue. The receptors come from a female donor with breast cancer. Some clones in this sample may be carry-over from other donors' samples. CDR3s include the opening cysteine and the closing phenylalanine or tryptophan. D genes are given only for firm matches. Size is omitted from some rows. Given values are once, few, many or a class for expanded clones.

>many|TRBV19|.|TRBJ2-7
CASSMRGTSPYEQYF
TGTGCCAGTAGTATGAGGGGCACGTCCCCCTACGAGCAGTACTTC
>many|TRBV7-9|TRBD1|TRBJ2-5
CASSRGQGETQYF
TGTGCCAGCAGCCGGGGACAGGGAGAGACCCAGTACTTC
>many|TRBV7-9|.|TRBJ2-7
CASSQTVSYEQYF
TGTGCCAGCAGCCAGACTGTCTCCTACGAGCAGTACTTC
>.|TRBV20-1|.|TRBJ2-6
CSARDPGGVGANVLTF
TGCAGTGCTAGAGATCCTGGAGGGGTCGGGGCCAACGTCCTGACTTTC
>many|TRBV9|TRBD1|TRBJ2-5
CASSVGAGTGRLGETQYF
TGTGCCAGCAGCGTAGGAGCTGGGACAGGGCGTTTGGGGGAGACCCAGTACTTC
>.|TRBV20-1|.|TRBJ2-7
CSARDPNYEPYF
TGCAGTGCGAGGGACCCAAACTACGAGCCGTACTTC
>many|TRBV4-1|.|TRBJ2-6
CASRSTGANVLTF
TGCGCCAGCAGGAGTACTGGGGCCAACGTCCTGACTTTC
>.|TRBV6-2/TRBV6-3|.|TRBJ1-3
CAARTSGNTIYF
TGTGCCGCCCGGACATCAGGAAACACCATATATTTT
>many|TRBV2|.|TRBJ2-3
CASSEEGGLYTDTQYF
TGTGCCAGCAGTGAAGAGGGGGGACTCTACACAGATACGCAGTATTTT
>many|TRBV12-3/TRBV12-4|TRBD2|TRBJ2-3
CASSPLLAGGPNTQYF
TGTGCCAGCAGTCCCCTCCTAGCGGGGGGGCCTAATACGCAGTATTTT
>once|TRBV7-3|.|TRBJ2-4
CASSLTGSAKTIQYF
TGTGCCAGCAGCTTAACAGGGTCGGCCAAAACCATTCAGTACTTC
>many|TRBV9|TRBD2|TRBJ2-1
CASSVPLGLAGGTEQFF
TGTGCCAGCAGCGTTCCCCTCGGACTAGCGGGAGGAACTGAGCAGTTCTTC
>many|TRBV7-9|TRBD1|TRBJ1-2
CASSLIPGTGRVNYGYTF
TGTGCCAGCAGCCTTATTCCCGGGACAGGGAGGGTTAACTATGGCTACACCTTC
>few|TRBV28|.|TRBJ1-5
CATPGKDSNQPQHF
TGTGCCACCCCTGGAAAGGACAGCAATCAGCCCCAGCATTTT
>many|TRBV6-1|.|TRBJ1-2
CASSHPALGNDGYTF
TGTGCCAGCAGTCACCCGGCTTTGGGTAACGATGGCTACACCTTC
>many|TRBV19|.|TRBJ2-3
CASSTQADTQYF
TGTGCCAGTAGTACCCAGGCAGATACGCAGTATTTT
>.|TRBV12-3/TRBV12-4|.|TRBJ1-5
CASSSANYGYTFGSGGRTGQPQHF
.
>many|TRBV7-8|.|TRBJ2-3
CASSLSPPVSTDTQYF
TGTGCCAGCAGCCTAAGCCCCCCTGTGAGCACAGATACGCAGTATTTT
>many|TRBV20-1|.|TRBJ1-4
CSARWSQRSEKLFF
TGCAGTGCTAGGTGGTCCCAAAGGAGTGAAAAACTGTTTTTT
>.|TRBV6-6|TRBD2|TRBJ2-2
CASRPRGTSGELFF
TGTGCCAGCAGACCCCGGGGGACTAGCGGGGAGCTGTTTTTT
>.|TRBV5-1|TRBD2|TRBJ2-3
CASSFGVGGDTDTQYF
TGCGCCAGCAGCTTCGGGGTCGGGGGGGACACGGATACGCAGTATTTT
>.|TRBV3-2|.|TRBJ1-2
CASSHAIFRDRQGCGYTF
TGTGCCAGCAGCCATGCGATCTTCCGGGACAGGCAAGGATGTGGCTACACCTTC
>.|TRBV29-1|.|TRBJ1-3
CSVGSTGDNYGYTIYF
TGCAGCGTTGGGTCCACAGGTGATAACTATGGCTACACCATATATTTT
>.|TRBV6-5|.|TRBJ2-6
CASRSGRKYSGANVLTF
TGTGCCAGCAGGTCCGGACGGAAATACTCTGGGGCCAACGTCCTGACTTTC
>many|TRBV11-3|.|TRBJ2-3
CASSLDLSRGGVDTQYF
TGTGCCAGCAGCTTAGATTTGAGTCGGGGTGGGGTAGATACGCAGTATTTT
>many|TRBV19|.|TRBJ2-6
CASSIRAGTEAF
TGTGCCAGTAGTATAAGGGCGGGCACTGAAGCTTTC
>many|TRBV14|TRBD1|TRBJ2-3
CASSHNDRGRLEFQYF
TGTGCCAGCAGCCATAATGACAGGGGGCGGTTGGAATTCCAGTATTTT
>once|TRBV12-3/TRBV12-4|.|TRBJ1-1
CASSLDRAGEASF
TGTGCCAGCAGTTTAGACAGGGCCGGCGAAGCTTCCTTT
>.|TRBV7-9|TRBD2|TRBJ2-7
CASSPTPGLAAFPPYEQYF
TGTGCCAGCAGCCCGACACCGGGACTAGCGGCTTTTCCCCCCTACGAGCAGTACTTC
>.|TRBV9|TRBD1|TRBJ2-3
CASSAGQSGTDTQYF
TGTGCCAGCAGCGCCGGACAGTCGGGGACAGACACGCAGTATTTT
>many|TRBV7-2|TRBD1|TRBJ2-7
CASSPQGASYEQYF
TGTGCCAGCAGCCCCCAGGGGGCCTCTTACGAGCAGTACTTC
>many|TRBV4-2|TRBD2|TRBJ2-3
CASSQDTSGGTDTQYF
TGTGCCAGCAGCCAAGATACTAGCGGTGGCACAGATACGCAGTATTTT
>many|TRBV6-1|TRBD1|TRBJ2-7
CASSELSPGQVNEQYF
TGTGCCAGCAGCGAACTATCGCCGGGACAGGTCAACGAGCAGTACTTC
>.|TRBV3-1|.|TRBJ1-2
CASSQQGLSYTF
TGTGCCAGCAGCCAGCAGGGACTAAGCTACACCTTC
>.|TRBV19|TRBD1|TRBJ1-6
CASSIRAGQLNSNSPLHF
TGTGCCAGTAGTATAAGGGCGGGACAGCTAAATTCCAATTCACCCCTCCACTTT
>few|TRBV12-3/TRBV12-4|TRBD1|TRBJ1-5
CASSFGGTATGLPQHF
TGTGCCAGCAGTTTCGGCGGGACAGCAACGGGGTTGCCCCAGCATTTT
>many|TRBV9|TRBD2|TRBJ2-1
CASSPTSGSNEQFF
TGTGCCAGCAGCCCGACTAGCGGGAGCAATGAGCAGTTCTTC
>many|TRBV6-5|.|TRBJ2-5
CASSYPSGGAETQYF
TGTGCCAGCAGTTACCCCAGTGGCGGGGCGGAGACCCAGTACTTC
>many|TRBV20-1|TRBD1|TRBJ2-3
CSAGKTGLVPDTQYF
TGCAGTGCTGGGAAGACAGGGCTCGTGCCAGATACGCAGTATTTT
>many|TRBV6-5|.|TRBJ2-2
CASSYGTGELFF
TGTGCCAGCAGTTACGGCACCGGGGAGCTGTTTTTT
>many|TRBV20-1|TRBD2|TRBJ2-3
CSARQVGLADNTQYF
TGCAGTGCTAGGCAAGTGGGACTAGCCGATAATACGCAGTATTTT
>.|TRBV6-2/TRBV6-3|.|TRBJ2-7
CASSYSAVYEQYF
TGTGCCAGCAGTTACTCCGCAGTCTACGAGCAGTACTTC
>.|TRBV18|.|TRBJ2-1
CASSPEGSGFDEQFF
TGTGCCAGCTCACCAGAAGGATCGGGCTTCGATGAGCAGTTCTTC
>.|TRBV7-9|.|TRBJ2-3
CASSQSDREVTGEAQYF
TGTGCCAGCAGCCAGAGTGACAGGGAGGTTACCGGGGAGGCGCAGTATTTT
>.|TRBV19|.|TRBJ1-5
CASSRVGGTDTQHF
TGTGCCAGTAGTAGGGTGGGGGGCACAGATACGCAGCATTTT
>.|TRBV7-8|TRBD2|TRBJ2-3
CASRRSGGQYTDTQYF
TGTGCCAGCAGACGTAGCGGGGGGCAGTACACAGATACGCAGTATTTT
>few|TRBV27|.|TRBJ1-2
CASSYLKGTSANYGYTF
TGTGCCAGCAGTTATTTAAAAGGGACGTCCGCTAACTATGGCTACACCTTC
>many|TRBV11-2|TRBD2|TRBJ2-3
CASSADVRGLGLAGKRDTQYF
TGTGCCAGCAGCGCCGACGTCAGGGGGTTGGGACTAGCGGGAAAACGCGATACGCAGTATTTT
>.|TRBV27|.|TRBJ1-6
CASSRLFDSPLHF
TGTGCCAGCAGTCGCTTATTTGATTCACCCCTCCACTTT
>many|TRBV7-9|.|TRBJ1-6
CASSRDTYNSPLHF
TGTGCCAGCAGCCGGGACACCTACAATTCACCCCTCCACTTT
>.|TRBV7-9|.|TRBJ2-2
CASSSLDGYLTGELFF
TGTGCCAGCAGCTCCCTGGACGGCTATCTCACCGGGGAGCTGTTTTTT
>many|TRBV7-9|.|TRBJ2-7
CASSAYRDIYEQYF
TGTGCCAGCAGCGCCTACCGGGACATATACGAGCAGTACTTC
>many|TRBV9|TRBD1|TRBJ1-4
CASSLEGQPLEKLFF
TGTGCCAGCAGCCTTGAGGGACAGCCCCTTGAAAAACTGTTTTTT
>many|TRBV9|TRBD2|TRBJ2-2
CASSLAAGDYTGELFF
TGTGCCAGCAGCCTCGCGGCGGGAGACTACACCGGGGAGCTGTTTTTT
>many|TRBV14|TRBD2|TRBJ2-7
CASSTSGGALSYEQYF
TGTGCCAGCAGCACTAGCGGGGGGGCTCTCTCCTACGAGCAGTACTTC